The 4 T cell receptor beta chains in this list originate from one sample, sequenced in a study of blood T cell repertoires in COVID-19. Data came from immunoSEQ multiplex PCR; TCRdb stores just in-frame clones and leaves some out. This table has about 120,000 clones, 70% to 90% appearing once. Sequencing input: peripheral blood. The source of these receptors is a man under 40 with acute or convalescent COVID-19.

The chain couples TRBV5-8 to TRBJ2-3; D possibly corresponds to TRBD1 (5 bases). The CDR3 consists of 12 residues. V lost 10 bases and J 2 bases, leaving 11 bases between the germline ends. Germline lookup yields CDR1 SGHTS and CDR2 YDEGEE. The CDR3 DNA reads as TGTGCCTGTAACAGGATCACAGATACGCAGTATTTT. This translates into CACNRITDTQYF.

V gene TRBV27 combines with J gene TRBJ1-1, with D possibly matching TRBD1 (5 bases). The germline V gene encodes CDR1 MNHEY and CDR2 SMNVEV (reference sequence). V lost 6 bases, J lost 0 bases, and 11 bases lay in between. CDR3 length: 14 residues. The DNA of the CDR3 is TGTGCCAGCAGCTGGACAATGATGAACACTGAAGCTTTCTTT. It specifies CASSWTMMNTEAFF.

The gene calls are TRBV14 and TRBJ2-6, with D maybe TRBD2 (6 bases). The CDR3 runs 10 residues. The V end was cut by 8 bases, the J end by 10 bases, with 6 bases between. Germline CDR1 is SGHDN and CDR2 is FVKESK. CDR3 sequence (DNA): TGTGCCAGCCGGGGGAACGTCCTGACTTTC. Encoded protein: CASRGNVLTF.

Turning to this clone: Relative to the germline gene, one junction end is altered; a read error may explain this. The gene calls are TRBV7-7 and TRBJ2-1, with 8 bases fitting TRBD1. The CDR3 sequence is 14 residues long. Per the germline V gene, CDR1 is SSHAT and CDR2 is FNYEAQ (reference sequence). The CDR3 DNA is TGTGCTAGCAGCCCAGGGGGCGCTGGGAATGAGCAGTTCTTC. As protein: CASSPGGAGNEQFF.